This T cell receptor (beta chain) was identified during a study of CD8+ T cells in alopecia areata. The overall study: C3H/HeJ donors with spontaneous alopecia, about 6-12 months old, supplied skin grafts to roughly 6-11-week-old female C3H/HeJ mice. Study-level results: It was less clear whether patients shared TCRs than it was in mice, possibly because of HLA. Higher clonality was seen in lesional scalp than in normal scalp, especially in alopecia totalis/universalis. Sequencing of scalp samples also includes resident alphabeta T cells from normal skin.

RNA was extracted and reverse transcribed into cDNA as the sequencing template. Data came from immunoSEQ multiplex PCR; TCRdb stores just in-frame clones and leaves some out. Sampling found around 110,000 clones, none seen once. Note on this clone: What it binds is unknown. Gene names and germline match the mouse. The read terminates 4 residues before the CDR3 end, so the remaining end is supplied by the germline J gene.

CDR3 length: 13 residues. The germline V gene has CDR1 FNHDT and CDR2 SITEND (reference sequence). V was clipped by 10 bases and J by 1 base; unmatched bases: 5. The receptor was derived from a C3H/HeJ mouse with alopecia areata. These mice share the MHC haplotype H2-k. Sequencing was performed on lesional skin. V is TRBV19 and J is TRBJ2-4, with TRBD2 matching over 8 bases. Here the CDR3 reads CAGQGLGQNTLYF. CDR3 bases read: TGTGCCGGTCAGGGACTGGGTCAAAAC.